This is a list of T cell receptor beta chains from one sample in a study of cytomegalovirus exposure and HLA in healthy donors. The protocol was immunoSEQ multiplex PCR, while the TCRdb copy is restricted to in-frame clones and leaves out a portion. The sample holds 110,000 or so clones, about 75% seen once. Sequencing used PBMCs. These receptors all come from a woman between 40 and 50 years old in good health and CMV-seropositive. The CDR3 runs from the conserved cysteine through the conserved F or W. Each record gives: D gene, J gene, clone size, V gene, CDR3 protein, CDR3 DNA. The D gene is left open where the match is weak. Clone size is stated in some rows and not others, as once, few, many or a class when expanded.

>TRBD1|TRBJ2-7|few|TRBV30
CAWSRGQRYEQYF
TGTGCCTGGAGTCGGGGACAGAGATACGAGCAGTACTTC
>TRBD1|TRBJ1-1|.|TRBV14
CASSHGTGGGTEAFF
TGTGCCAGCAGCCACGGGACAGGGGGAGGAACTGAAGCTTTCTTT
>.|TRBJ1-1|.|TRBV2
CASSRQMNTEAFF
TGTGCCAGCAGTAGACAGATGAACACTGAAGCTTTCTTT
>.|TRBJ1-2|few|TRBV7-9
CASSLSRGSPHTGLRSTF
TGTGCCAGCAGCTTATCTCGTGGGTCCCCACATACGGGATTGAGAAGCACCTTC
>TRBD1|TRBJ1-2|.|TRBV19
CASSRTGGIYGYTF
TGTGCCAGTAGCAGGACAGGGGGGATCTATGGCTACACCTTC
>.|TRBJ2-1|.|TRBV5-1
CASSLSPTLNEQFF
TGCGCCAGCAGCCTCTCGCCCACTTTGAATGAGCAGTTCTTC
>TRBD1|TRBJ2-7|.|TRBV7-8
CASSPRQGGEQYF
TGTGCCAGCAGCCCCCGACAGGGCGGCGAGCAGTACTTC
>.|TRBJ1-1|.|TRBV7-9
CASSLGGFTEAFF
TGTGCCAGCAGCTTAGGAGGATTCACTGAAGCTTTCTTT
>.|TRBJ2-3|.|TRBV28
CASSLFGGNGIF
TGTGCCAGCAGTTTATTCGGGGGAAACGGGATTTTT
>TRBD1|TRBJ2-3|.|TRBV6-5
CASSFPGTGGPDTQYF
TGTGCCAGCAGTTTCCCCGGGACAGGGGGCCCAGATACGCAGTATTTT
>.|TRBJ1-4|.|TRBV27
CASSRTAVNEKLFF
TGTGCCAGCAGTCGGACAGCCGTTAATGAAAAACTGTTTTTT
>.|TRBJ2-2|.|TRBV6-5
CASSLFRDTGELFF
TGTGCCAGCAGTTTGTTCAGGGACACCGGGGAGCTGTTTTTT
>.|TRBJ2-7|.|TRBV27
CASSSRVTGQHEQYF
TGTGCCAGCAGTTCCAGGGTGACCGGCCAGCACGAGCAGTACTTC
>.|TRBJ1-1|few|TRBV19
CASIGVAMNTEAFF
TGTGCCAGTATCGGGGTGGCCATGAACACTGAAGCTTTCTTT
>TRBD1|TRBJ2-7|.|TRBV10-1
CASSGLKGQGNEQYF
TGCGCCAGCAGCGGACTGAAGGGACAGGGGAACGAGCAGTACTTC
>TRBD1|TRBJ2-3|few|TRBV9
CASSKTGTASTDTQYF
TGTGCCAGCAGCAAAACCGGGACAGCATCCACAGATACGCAGTATTTT
>.|TRBJ1-1|.|TRBV30
CAWRKQGNEAFF
TGTGCCTGGAGGAAACAGGGTAATGAAGCTTTCTTT
>.|TRBJ2-5|few|TRBV2
CARTIQETQYF
TGTGCCCGGACAATCCAAGAGACCCAGTACTTC
>TRBD1|TRBJ1-1|few|TRBV7-8
CASSSGQGTEAFF
TGTGCCAGCAGCTCAGGACAGGGGACTGAAGCTTTCTTT
>.|TRBJ1-6|.|TRBV5-1
CASSLAHTGPKYNSPLHF
TGCGCCAGCAGCTTGGCCCATACAGGGCCCAAGTATAATTCACCCCTCCACTTT